What follows is one T cell receptor beta chain and its context. Its antigen is unidentified. Additional DNA sequences in this sample encode the identical CDR3. These data originate in a study of PD-L1 blockade in urothelial cancer. Looking at the study overall: From 2014, patients received atezolizumab, given as 1,200 mg intravenously every 3 weeks. Samples of blood were analyzed 3 weeks (second dose) and 6 weeks after treatment start. Study-wide points: Those with durable benefit had larger increases in tumor-associated blood clones at 3 weeks.

The germline V gene encodes CDR1 MDHEN and CDR2 SYDVKM. CDR3 length: 15 residues. The junction had 9 bases not matched to a gene; V was cut back by 6 bases and J by 4 bases. Time point here: peripheral blood 6 weeks after treatment start. Libraries were prepared by immunoSEQ multiplex PCR; TCRdb keeps only in-frame clonotypes and omits some of them. The table lists about 120,000 clones, 85% to 90% of them singletons, with around 1.7% in the top ten. This sequence originates from a man between 60 and 75 years old with urothelial cancer. The source material was PBMCs, sampled around atezolizumab (anti-PD-L1) treatment. This rearrangement joins TRBV28 to TRBJ2-7; 10 bases map to TRBD1. This CDR3 reads CASSSPGQGNYEQYF. Here the CDR3 DNA reads TGTGCCAGCAGCAGTCCGGGACAGGGGAATTACGAGCAGTACTTC.